Listed below are T cell receptor beta chains from one sample, sequenced in a study of T cells after yellow fever vaccination. TCRdb recomputed calls from the 5' RACE reads with MiXCR, one row per CDR3 protein. The sample lists about 63,000 distinct CDR3 sequences, roughly 7.4% occurring once. This sample comprised CD8+ T cells sorted from PBMCs, obtained 15 days after the yellow fever booster vaccination. Every receptor here comes from a man younger than 40 who received the YFV17D yellow fever vaccine. CDR3s leave out the opening cysteine and the closing phenylalanine or tryptophan. Fields, in order: D gene, V gene, J gene, CDR3 protein. The D gene is left open where the match is weak.

TRBD1,TRBV10-3,TRBJ2-7,AISPTGVEQY
TRBD1,TRBV4-3,TRBJ2-4,ASSQDPQGGNIQY
NA,TRBV5-1,TRBJ2-7,ASSLGSPYEQY
TRBD1,TRBV7-9,TRBJ2-1,ASRLGQGAYNEQF
NA,TRBV10-3,TRBJ2-2,AITRNTGELF
NA,TRBV19,TRBJ1-2,ASSILGADGRNYGYT
NA,TRBV19,TRBJ2-3,ASSTVSTDTQY
NA,TRBV25-1,TRBJ1-5,ASSEYSLDQPQH
NA,TRBV28,TRBJ2-7,ASSLASDSYEQY
TRBD1,TRBV4-1,TRBJ2-7,ASSQENRGNEQY
TRBD2,TRBV7-2,TRBJ2-7,ASSLTSGYSYEQY
TRBD1,TRBV7-2,TRBJ2-3,ASSPQGPTDTQY
NA,TRBV4-1,TRBJ1-5,ASSQEGLQPQH
TRBD2,TRBV15,TRBJ2-6,ATSMAGAGANVLT
NA,TRBV2,TRBJ1-3,ASSEEWRNTIY
TRBD2,TRBV29-1,TRBJ2-5,SVEGPGLAGDLETQY